The rows below give T cell receptor beta chains drawn from one sample of a study of cytomegalovirus exposure and HLA in healthy donors. Clones were read by immunoSEQ multiplex PCR, and TCRdb kept only the in-frame ones, dropping some. Of tens of thousands of clones listed, approximately 81% were seen once; the top ten hold roughly 20%. Sequencing input: PBMCs. These receptors were taken from a woman in her 30s in good health and CMV-seropositive. Each CDR3 is given with its conserved first and last residue. The D gene is left open where the match is weak. Clone size is stated in some rows and not others, as once, few, many or a class when expanded.

j_gene	v_gene	abundance	d_gene	CDR3aa	CDR3nt
TRBJ2-3	TRBV6-5	once	TRBD2	CASSSWTSGKTDTQYF	TGTGCCAGCAGTTCCTGGACTAGCGGGAAAACAGATACGCAGTATTTT
TRBJ1-1	TRBV7-8	-	-	CASSLVQQLNTEAFF	TGTGCCAGCAGCTTGGTGCAACAACTGAACACTGAAGCTTTCTTT
TRBJ1-5	TRBV18	few	-	CASSPPGSNSNQPQHF	TGTGCCAGCTCACCCCCCGGGTCCAATAGCAATCAGCCCCAGCATTTT
TRBJ2-5	TRBV7-9	few	TRBD2	CASSRRGGPETQYF	TGTGCCAGCAGCCGCCGGGGAGGGCCGGAGACCCAGTACTTC
TRBJ1-2	TRBV2	once	-	CARVRGGTGGYTF	TGTGCCCGCGTTAGGGGAGGGACGGGGGGCTACACCTTC
TRBJ2-5	TRBV2	-	-	CASGAEGRETQYF	TGTGCCAGCGGGGCGGAGGGGAGAGAGACCCAGTACTTC
TRBJ2-4	TRBV30	medium-sized	-	CAWSGGGVNIQYF	TGTGCCTGGAGCGGTGGCGGGGTGAACATTCAGTACTTC
TRBJ2-3	TRBV2	-	TRBD2	CASLSDGGRTSGSTDTQYF	TGTGCCAGCCTCTCCGACGGGGGGAGGACTAGCGGGAGCACAGATACGCAGTATTTT
TRBJ1-1	TRBV5-1	-	-	CASSFMGGNTEAFF	TGCGCCAGCAGCTTCATGGGGGGGAACACTGAAGCTTTCTTT
TRBJ2-3	TRBV14	few	-	CASTLWSDTDTQYF	TGTGCCAGCACCTTATGGAGCGACACAGATACGCAGTATTTT
TRBJ2-5	TRBV7-9	-	-	CASSLGAKETQYF	TGTGCCAGCAGCTTAGGAGCCAAAGAGACCCAGTACTTC
TRBJ1-5	TRBV18	few	-	CASSPNGGSNQPQHF	TGTGCCAGCTCTCCCAACGGGGGTAGCAATCAGCCCCAGCATTTT
TRBJ1-5	TRBV27	-	TRBD1	CASRRDRDNQPQHF	TGTGCCAGCCGTCGGGACAGGGATAATCAGCCCCAGCATTTT
TRBJ1-1	TRBV18	-	TRBD1	CASTRQGKTEAFF	TGTGCCAGCACCCGACAGGGGAAGACTGAAGCTTTCTTT
TRBJ2-7	TRBV28	-	TRBD2	CASSHPGLAGPYEQYF	TGTGCCAGCAGTCATCCGGGACTAGCGGGCCCCTACGAGCAGTACTTC
TRBJ2-7	TRBV18	-	-	CASSPDRSSYEQYF	TGTGCCAGCTCACCGGACAGATCCTCCTACGAGCAGTACTTC
TRBJ1-2	TRBV28	-	TRBD1	CASRTGTGNYGYTF	TGTGCCAGCAGAACCGGGACAGGGAACTATGGCTACACCTTC
TRBJ2-2	TRBV27	-	TRBD1	CASSRRTGNTGELFF	TGTGCCAGCAGTCGACGGACAGGGAACACCGGGGAGCTGTTTTTT
TRBJ1-5	TRBV6-1	-	-	CASSSGQTSNQPQHF	TGTGCCAGCAGTTCCGGACAGACGAGCAATCAGCCCCAGCATTTT
TRBJ1-1	TRBV19	-	-	CASSIGLHTEAFF	TGTGCCAGTAGTATTGGGCTTCACACTGAAGCTTTCTTT
TRBJ2-7	TRBV29-1	-	TRBD1	CSVVPTGRQGEQYF	TGCAGCGTTGTCCCGACAGGGCGCCAGGGCGAGCAGTACTTC
TRBJ2-7	TRBV11-2	-	-	CASSWTAGLTYEQYF	TGTGCCAGCAGCTGGACAGCTGGGCTCACCTACGAGCAGTACTTC
TRBJ1-1	TRBV5-1	-	-	CASSSVRGGMNTEAFF	TGCGCCAGCAGCTCTGTTAGGGGGGGAATGAACACTGAAGCTTTCTTT
TRBJ1-2	TRBV30	-	TRBD1	CAWMTGTVYGYTF	TGTGCCTGGATGACGGGGACAGTCTATGGCTACACCTTC
TRBJ2-7	TRBV28	-	TRBD1	CASSDRPGQGPHEQYF	TGTGCCAGCAGTGATAGACCGGGACAGGGCCCTCACGAGCAGTACTTC